A single sample gave rise to the 8 T cell receptor beta chains below, sequenced in a study of cytomegalovirus exposure and HLA in healthy donors. The table came from immunoSEQ multiplex PCR; TCRdb's copy has only in-frame clones and leaves some out. The sample yields approximately 220,000 clones, around nine tenths seen once. The sequenced sample was PBMCs. The receptors were gathered from a woman younger than 30 in good health and CMV-seronegative.

The chain employs TRBV5-8 and TRBJ2-7; 9 nucleotides line up with TRBD2. V gave up 0 bases and J gave up 3 bases; unmatched junction bases: 4. The CDR3 loop spans 15 amino acids. Germline CDR1 reads SGHTS; CDR2 reads YDEGEE. The CDR3 region has the DNA TGTGCCAGCAGCTTGGCCGCGGGGGGGAGCTACGAGCAGTACTTC. Protein sequence: CASSLAAGGSYEQYF.

The genes are TRBV27 and TRBJ1-5; TRBD1 is a possible D gene (6 bases). Trimming stripped 5 bases from V and 3 bases from J, with 11 bases between. There are 14 residues in the CDR3. The V gene's germline CDR1 is MNHEY and CDR2 SMNVEV (reference sequence). The CDR3 region is CASSIGGPNQPQHF. The CDR3 DNA sequence: TGTGCCAGCAGTATCGGGGGGCCCAATCAGCCCCAGCATTTT.

The chain links TRBV28 to TRBJ1-5; a weak D match, TRBD1 (6 bases). Trimming took 5 bases from V and 0 from J, leaving 8 bases between them. The CDR3 has 14 amino acids. CDR1 MDHEN and CDR2 SYDVKM come from the germline V gene. CDR3 in DNA: TGTGCCAGCAGTACAGGGCATAGCAATCAGCCCCAGCATTTT. It codes for CASSTGHSNQPQHF.

The rearrangement joins TRBV6-6 to TRBJ2-7; D is perhaps TRBD1 (5 bases). Germline V lookup: CDR1 MNHNY, CDR2 SVGAGI (reference sequence). The CDR3 length is 13 residues. V was pared by 5 bases and J by 2 bases, with 10 bases between. CDR3 coding DNA: TGTGCCAGCAGTGAGCCAGGGACCTACGAGCAGTACTTC. Protein: CASSEPGTYEQYF.

The chain recombines TRBV19 with TRBJ2-1, with TRBD2 identical over 13 bases. This CDR3 is built from 18 residues. In germline, CDR1 is LNHDA, CDR2 SQIVND (reference sequence). V lost 5 bases, J lost 5 bases, and 12 bases stayed unmatched. The CDR3 coding sequence is TGTGCCAGTAGTCTACGGACTAGCGGGAGTTCAACCCACAATGAGCAGTTCTTC. Amino acids: CASSLRTSGSSTHNEQFF.

The rearrangement links TRBV28 to TRBJ1-6; maybe TRBD1 (5 bases). V lost 4 bases and J 6 bases, leaving 13 bases between the germline ends. Germline values: CDR1 MDHEN, CDR2 SYDVKM. The CDR3 sequence is 15 residues long. The CDR3 DNA is TGTGCCAGCAGTTATGGACAAGCCGGTAATTCACCCCTCCACTTT. This encodes CASSYGQAGNSPLHF.

The V gene is TRBV27, the J gene TRBJ2-1; D remains unclear. This CDR3 has 14 amino acids. V was trimmed by 4 bases and J by 5 bases, leaving 12 bases between them. Germline CDR1 reads MNHEY; CDR2 reads SMNVEV (reference sequence). CDR3 protein: CASSSHPANNEQFF. CDR3 nucleotides: TGTGCCAGCAGTTCCCATCCAGCGAACAATGAGCAGTTCTTC.

J is TRBJ2-5 and V is TRBV5-1, with D possibly matching TRBD2 (5 bases). CDR1 SGHRS and CDR2 YFSETQ come from the germline V gene. V was trimmed by 7 bases and J by 2 bases, leaving 15 bases between them. The CDR3 loop spans 14 amino acids. This CDR3 reads CASFLRWEQETQYF. CDR3 in DNA: TGCGCCAGCTTCTTAAGGTGGGAGCAAGAGACCCAGTACTTC. The entire variable domain, with the rest obtained from reference TRBV5-1 and TRBJ2-5, is as follows: KAGVTQTPRYLIKTRGQQVTLSCSPISGHRSVSWYQQTPGQGLQFLFEYFSETQRNKGNFPGRFSGRQFSNSRSEMNVSTLELGDSALYLCASFLRWEQETQYFGPGTRLLVL.